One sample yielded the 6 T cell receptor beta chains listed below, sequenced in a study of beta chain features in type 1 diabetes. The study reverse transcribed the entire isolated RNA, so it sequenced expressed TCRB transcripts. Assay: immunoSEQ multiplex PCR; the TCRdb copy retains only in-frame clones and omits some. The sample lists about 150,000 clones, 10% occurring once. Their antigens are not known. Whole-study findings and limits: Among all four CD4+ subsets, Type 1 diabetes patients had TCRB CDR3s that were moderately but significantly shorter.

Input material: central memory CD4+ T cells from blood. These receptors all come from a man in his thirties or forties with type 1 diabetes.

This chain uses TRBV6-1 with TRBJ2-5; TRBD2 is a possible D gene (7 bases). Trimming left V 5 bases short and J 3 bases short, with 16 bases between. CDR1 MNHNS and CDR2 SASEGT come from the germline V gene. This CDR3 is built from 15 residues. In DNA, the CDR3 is TGTGCCAGCAGTCCACTACCGGGGGGCGAAGAGACCCAGTACTTC. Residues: CASSPLPGGEETQYF.

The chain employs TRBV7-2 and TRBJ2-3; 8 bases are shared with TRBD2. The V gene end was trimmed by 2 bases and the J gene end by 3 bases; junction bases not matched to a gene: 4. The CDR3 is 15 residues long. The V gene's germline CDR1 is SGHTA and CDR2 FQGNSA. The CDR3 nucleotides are TGTGCCAGCAGCTTAACCGGGAGGGGTACAGATACGCAGTATTTT. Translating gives CASSLTGRGTDTQYF.

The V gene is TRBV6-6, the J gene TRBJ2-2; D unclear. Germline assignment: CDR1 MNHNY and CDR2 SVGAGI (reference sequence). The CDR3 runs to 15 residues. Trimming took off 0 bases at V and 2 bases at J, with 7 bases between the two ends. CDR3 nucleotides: TGTGCCAGCAGTTACTCCAACAGAAACACCGGGGAGCTGTTTTTT. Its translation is CASSYSNRNTGELFF.

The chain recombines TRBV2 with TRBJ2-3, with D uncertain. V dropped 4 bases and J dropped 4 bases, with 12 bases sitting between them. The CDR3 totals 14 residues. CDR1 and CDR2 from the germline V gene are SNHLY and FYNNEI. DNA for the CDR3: TGTGCCAGCAGTGTTTTGAGTACGGCAGATACGCAGTATTTT. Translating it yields CASSVLSTADTQYF.

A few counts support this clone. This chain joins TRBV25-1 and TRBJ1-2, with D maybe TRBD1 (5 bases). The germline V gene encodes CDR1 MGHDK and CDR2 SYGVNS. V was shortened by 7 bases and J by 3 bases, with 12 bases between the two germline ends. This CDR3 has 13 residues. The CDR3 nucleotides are TGTGCCAGCAAGAAGGGGCATGACTATGGCTACACCTTC. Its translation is CASKKGHDYGYTF.

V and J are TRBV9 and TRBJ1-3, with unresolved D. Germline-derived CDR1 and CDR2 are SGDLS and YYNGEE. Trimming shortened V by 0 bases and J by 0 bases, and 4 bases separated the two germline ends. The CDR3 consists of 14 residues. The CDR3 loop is CASSVERSGNTIYF. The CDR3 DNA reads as TGTGCCAGCAGCGTAGAGCGCTCTGGAAACACCATATATTTT. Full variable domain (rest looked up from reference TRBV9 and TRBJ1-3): DSGVTQTPKHLITATGQRVTLRCSPRSGDLSVYWYQQSLDQGLQFLIQYYNGEERAKGNILERFSAQQFPDLHSELNLSSLELGDSALYFCASSVERSGNTIYFGEGSWLTVV.